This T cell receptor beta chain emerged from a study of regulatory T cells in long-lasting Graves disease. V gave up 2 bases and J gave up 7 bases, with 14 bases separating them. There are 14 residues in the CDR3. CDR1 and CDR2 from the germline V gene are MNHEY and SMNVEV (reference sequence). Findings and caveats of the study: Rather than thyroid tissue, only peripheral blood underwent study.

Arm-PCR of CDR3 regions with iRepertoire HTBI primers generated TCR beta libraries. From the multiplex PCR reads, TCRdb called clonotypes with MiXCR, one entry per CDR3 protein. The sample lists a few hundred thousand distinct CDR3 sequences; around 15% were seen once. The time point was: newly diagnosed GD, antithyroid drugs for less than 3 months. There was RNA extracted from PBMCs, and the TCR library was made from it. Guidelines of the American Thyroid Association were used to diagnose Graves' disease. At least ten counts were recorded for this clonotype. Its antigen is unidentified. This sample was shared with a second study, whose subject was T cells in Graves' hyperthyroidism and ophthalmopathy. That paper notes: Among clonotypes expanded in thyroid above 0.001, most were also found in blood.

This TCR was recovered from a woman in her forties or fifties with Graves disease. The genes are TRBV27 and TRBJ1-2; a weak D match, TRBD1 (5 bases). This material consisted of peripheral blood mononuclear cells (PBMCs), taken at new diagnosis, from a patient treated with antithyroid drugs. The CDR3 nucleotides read TGTGCCAGCAGTTTAGGGTCGACAGTTGGTGGCTACACCTTC. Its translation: CASSLGSTVGGYTF.